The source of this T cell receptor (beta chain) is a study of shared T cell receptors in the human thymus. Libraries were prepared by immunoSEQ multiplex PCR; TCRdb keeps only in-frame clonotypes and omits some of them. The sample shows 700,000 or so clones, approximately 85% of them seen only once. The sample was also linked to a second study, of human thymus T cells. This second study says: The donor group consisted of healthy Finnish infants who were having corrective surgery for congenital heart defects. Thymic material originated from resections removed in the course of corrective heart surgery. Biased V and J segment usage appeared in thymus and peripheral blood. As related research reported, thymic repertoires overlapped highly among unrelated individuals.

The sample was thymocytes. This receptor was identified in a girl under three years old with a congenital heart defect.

CDR3 protein: CASRLNRDRDVPNYGYTF. CDR3 nucleotides: TGTGCCAGCAGACTAAACCGGGACAGGGACGTCCCAAACTATGGCTACACCTTC. The rearrangement joins TRBV28 to TRBJ1-2; 9 bases are shared with TRBD1. The CDR3 extends over 18 amino acids. The germline V gene encodes CDR1 MDHEN and CDR2 SYDVKM. The junction had 16 bases not matched to a gene; V was cut back by 6 bases and J by 2 bases.